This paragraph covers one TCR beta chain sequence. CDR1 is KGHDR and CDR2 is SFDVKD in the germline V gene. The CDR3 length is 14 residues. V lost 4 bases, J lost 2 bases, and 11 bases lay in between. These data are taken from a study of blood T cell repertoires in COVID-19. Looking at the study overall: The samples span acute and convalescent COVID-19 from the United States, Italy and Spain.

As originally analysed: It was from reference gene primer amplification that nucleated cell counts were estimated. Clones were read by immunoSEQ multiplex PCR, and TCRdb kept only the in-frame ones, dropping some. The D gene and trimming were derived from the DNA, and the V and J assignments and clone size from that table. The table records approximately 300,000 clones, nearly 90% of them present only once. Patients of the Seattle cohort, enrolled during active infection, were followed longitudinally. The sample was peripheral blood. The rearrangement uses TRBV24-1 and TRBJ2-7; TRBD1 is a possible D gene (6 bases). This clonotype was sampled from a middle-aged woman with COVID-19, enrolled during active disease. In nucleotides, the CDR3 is TGTGCCACCAGTGACCGACAGGTCCCCTACGAGCAGTACTTC. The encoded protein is CATSDRQVPYEQYF.